The 26 T cell receptor beta chains below come from one sample, sequenced in a study of blood T cell repertoires in COVID-19. Data came from immunoSEQ multiplex PCR; TCRdb stores just in-frame clones and leaves some out. The sample holds around 150,000 clones, almost 80% seen once. Sequenced input: PBMCs or T cells enriched from blood (not recorded which). These receptors all stem from a woman in her forties or fifties who had recovered from COVID-19.

The chain couples TRBV28 to TRBJ2-7, with TRBD1 matching over 7 bases. J was trimmed by 2 bases and V by 7 bases; bases with no gene match: 8. This CDR3 is 14 amino acids long. Germline V gives CDR1 MDHEN, CDR2 SYDVKM. For the CDR3, the DNA is TGTGCCAGCATCCAACAGGGGAAACCCTACGAGCAGTACTTC. It encodes CASIQQGKPYEQYF. The whole variable domain, filled in from reference TRBV28 and TRBJ2-7, reads DVKVTQSSRYLVKRTGEKVFLECVQDMDHENMFWYRQDPGLGLRLIYFSYDVKMKEKGDIPEGYSVSREKKERFSLILESASTNQTSMYLCASIQQGKPYEQYFGPGTRLTVT.

V usage is TRBV6-1 and J usage is TRBJ1-2; D gene uncertain. The CDR3 covers 14 residues. Trimming cost V 1 base and J 3 bases, with 9 bases left between them. Germline values: CDR1 MNHNS, CDR2 SASEGT. CDR3 bases: TGTGCCAGCAGTGAAGGCGGCGGATACTATGGCTACACCTTC. It encodes CASSEGGGYYGYTF.

V gene TRBV6-5 combines with J gene TRBJ1-4, with D uncertain. The V gene's germline CDR1 is MNHEY and CDR2 SVGAGI. The CDR3 is 13 residues long. V lost 7 bases, J lost 11 bases, and 17 bases lay in between. The CDR3 sequence: CASTLGVGKKLFF. CDR3 DNA: TGTGCCAGCACCCTCGGGGTAGGGAAGAAACTGTTTTTT.

The V call is TRBV7-6, the J call TRBJ1-4; 8 nucleotides line up with TRBD1. Germline V gene sequence: CDR1 SGHVS, CDR2 FNYEAQ. The CDR3 sequence is 15 residues long. Losses at the gene ends were 2 bases for V and 7 bases for J; bases not matched to a gene: 6. The CDR3 bases are TGTGCCAGCAGCTTAACGGACAGGGCTCGTGAAAAACTGTTTTTT. This encodes CASSLTDRAREKLFF.

A word on this clone: Relative to the germline gene, one junction end is altered; a read error may explain this. The CDR3 DNA follows: TGTGCCAGCAGTAACTCCGGGGGACGGGTCGGCTACACCTTC. It translates to CASSNSGGRVGYTF. The chain recombines TRBV6-5 with TRBJ1-2; possible D gene TRBD1, 5 bases. The CDR3 totals 14 residues. The germline V gene encodes CDR1 MNHEY and CDR2 SVGAGI.

The rearrangement joins TRBV2 to TRBJ1-2, with D uncertain. Germline CDR1 SNHLY, CDR2 FYNNEI. V lost 2 bases and J lost 3, with 7 bases in between. This CDR3 contains 13 residues. The CDR3 DNA follows: TGTGCCAGCAGTGAATCCTCTTACTATGGCTACACCTTC. Its translation is CASSESSYYGYTF.

The chain employs TRBV11-2 and TRBJ2-5, with 10 bases that match TRBD2. The length of the CDR3 is 15 residues. Germline assignment: CDR1 SGHAT and CDR2 FQNNGV. V lost 5 bases and J lost 1; bases outside the gene matches: 4. This chain's CDR3 is CASSNRLAGQETQYF. As DNA, the CDR3 is TGTGCCAGCAGCAACCGACTAGCGGGCCAAGAGACCCAGTACTTC.

The J gene is TRBJ2-1, the V gene TRBV11-3; 8 nucleotides align to TRBD2. Germline CDR1 SGHNT, CDR2 YENEEA. This CDR3 spans 16 amino acids. Germline trimming cut 5 bases from V and 4 bases from J; bases unmatched to any gene: 10. CDR3 DNA sequence: TGTGCCAGCAGCCTATCCGAGCGGGGGATGTACAATGAGCAGTTCTTC. It encodes CASSLSERGMYNEQFF.

The chain carries TRBV28 and TRBJ2-5, with 7 bases matching TRBD1. Germline CDR1 MDHEN, CDR2 SYDVKM. With V trimmed by 3 bases and J by 5 bases, 9 bases remained unmatched. The CDR3 length is 15 residues. The DNA for the CDR3 is TGTGCCAGCAGTTTGGCAGGGGGAACGGGGGAGACCCAGTACTTC. Its translation: CASSLAGGTGETQYF.

The CDR3 loop is CATSDGHSYGYTF. In DNA form, the CDR3 reads TGTGCCACCAGTGATGGGCACAGCTATGGCTACACCTTC. This chain connects TRBV24-1 to TRBJ1-2; D not certain. The germline V gene encodes CDR1 KGHDR and CDR2 SFDVKD. Between the trimmed V and J ends, which lost 3 bases and 4 bases, there was a span of 8 bases. The CDR3 runs to 13 residues.

V usage is TRBV19 and J usage is TRBJ1-5, with 7 bases lining up with TRBD1. With V trimmed by 6 bases and J by 5 bases, 7 bases remained unmatched. This CDR3 has 14 amino acids. Germline V gives CDR1 LNHDA, CDR2 SQIVND (reference sequence). CDR3 in DNA: TGTGCCAGTAGCCAACAGGGGTTCTATCAGCCCCAGCATTTT. This codes for CASSQQGFYQPQHF.

The J gene is TRBJ1-4, the V gene TRBV11-3; D uncertain. The germline V gene encodes CDR1 SGHNT and CDR2 YENEEA. The CDR3 is 13 residues long. V lost 3 bases, J lost 13 bases, and 15 bases lay in between. The CDR3 loop reads CASSFPPHKLLFF. The CDR3, as DNA: TGTGCCAGCAGCTTCCCCCCCCACAAGTTACTGTTTTTT.

This chain links TRBV27 with TRBJ2-7; 12 bases map to TRBD2. CDR1 and CDR2 (germline): MNHEY, SMNVEV (reference sequence). CDR3 length equals 16 residues. With 4 bases clipped from V and 2 bases from J, the junction kept 6 bases outside the gene matches. The CDR3 reads CASSSGTSGRAYEQYF. The CDR3 DNA is TGTGCCAGCAGTTCCGGGACTAGCGGGCGGGCCTACGAGCAGTACTTC.

V is TRBV7-2 and J is TRBJ2-7; TRBD2 matches at 13 bases. With 5 bases clipped from V and 4 bases from J, the junction kept 5 bases outside the gene matches. Germline V CDR1 and CDR2: SGHTA, FQGNSA. The length of the CDR3 is 15 residues. CDR3 sequence reads: CASSPTTSGRYEQYF. The DNA of the CDR3 is TGTGCCAGCAGCCCAACGACTAGCGGGAGGTACGAGCAGTACTTC.

This clone was observed a handful of times. The CDR3 nucleotides are TGTGCCAGCAGCTTGGTGACAGGCGGTCTGTCTGGGGCCAACGTCCTGACTTTC. It yields the protein CASSLVTGGLSGANVLTF. The rearrangement links TRBV5-4 to TRBJ2-6; D possibly corresponds to TRBD1 (6 bases). This CDR3 comprises 18 residues. The germline V and J ends were trimmed by 0 bases and 1 base, with 14 bases remaining between them. Looked up from germline, CDR1 is SGHNT and CDR2 is YYREEE (reference sequence).

This chain uses TRBV7-8 with TRBJ1-1; D not resolved. Germline lookup yields CDR1 SGHVS and CDR2 FQNEAQ. V lost 6 bases and J lost 1, with 9 bases in between. The CDR3 contains 13 residues. CDR3 DNA sequence: TGTGCCAGCAGTCAACAAAGGAACACTGAAGCTTTCTTT. Encoded protein: CASSQQRNTEAFF.

The gene calls are TRBV7-2 and TRBJ1-3, with TRBD1 matching over 9 bases. Per germline, CDR1 SGHTA and CDR2 FQGNSA. Germline trimming cut 5 bases from V and 2 bases from J; bases unmatched to any gene: 4. CDR3 size: 15 residues. CDR3 bases: TGTGCCAGCAGCCTACAGGGGGCCACTGGAAACACCATATATTTT. Its translation is CASSLQGATGNTIYF.

The chain carries TRBV4-2 and TRBJ2-2, with 10 bases that match TRBD2. The trim removed 0 bases at V and 12 bases at J, leaving 7 bases unmatched. The CDR3 totals 15 residues. Germline V gene lookup returns CDR1 LGHNA and CDR2 YNFKEQ. CDR3 amino acids: CASSQDLAGAVQLFF. The CDR3 coding sequence is TGTGCCAGCAGCCAAGATCTAGCGGGAGCTGTACAGCTGTTTTTT.

The chain has TRBV9 and TRBJ1-2, with TRBD1 matching 10 bases. The J segment lost 5 bases and the V segment lost 3 bases, leaving 7 bases of the junction unmatched. Germline lookup yields CDR1 SGDLS and CDR2 YYNGEE. The CDR3 has 15 residues. This CDR3 reads CASSATTGGPYGYTF. CDR3 DNA sequence: TGTGCCAGCAGCGCAACGACAGGGGGCCCTTATGGCTACACCTTC. Full variable domain (missing parts from reference TRBV9 and TRBJ1-2): DSGVTQTPKHLITATGQRVTLRCSPRSGDLSVYWYQQSLDQGLQFLIQYYNGEERAKGNILERFSAQQFPDLHSELNLSSLELGDSALYFCASSATTGGPYGYTFGSGTRLTVV.

J is TRBJ1-1 and V is TRBV5-1, with TRBD1 as a possible D gene (5 bases). This CDR3 contains 14 residues. Deletions cut 4 bases from V and 5 bases from J, with 15 bases between. CDR1 is SGHRS, CDR2 YFSETQ, per germline. The CDR3 region has the DNA TGCGCCAGCAGCAGGGAACAGGCTAAAACTGAAGCTTTCTTT. Protein product: CASSREQAKTEAFF.

The chain employs TRBV19 and TRBJ2-1, with D possibly TRBD2 on 5 matching bases. V lost 3 bases and J 0 bases, leaving 12 bases between the germline ends. CDR3 length: 16 amino acids. Germline CDR1 is LNHDA and CDR2 is SQIVND (reference sequence). CDR3 in amino acids: CASSIRPDFSYNEQFF. The CDR3 DNA follows: TGTGCCAGTAGTATCCGACCGGACTTCTCCTACAATGAGCAGTTCTTC.

This chain links TRBV6-2 or TRBV6-3 with TRBJ1-1, with 10 bases matching TRBD1. From germline, CDR1 is MNHEY and CDR2 SVGEGT. The CDR3 is 16 amino acids. V lost 2 bases, J lost 10 bases, and 13 bases stayed unmatched. In DNA, the CDR3 is TGTGCCAGCAGTTACGCCCGGGACAGGGGCCAGGCCCGAGCTTTCTTT. Translated, it gives CASSYARDRGQARAFF.

This chain joins TRBV19 and TRBJ1-2; 12 bases line up with TRBD1. The CDR3 sequence is 15 residues long. After removal of 4 bases from V and 6 bases from J, the junction contained 6 bases not matched to a gene. CDR1 and CDR2 from the germline V gene are LNHDA and SQIVND (reference sequence). The CDR3 protein is CASSKRDRGLDGYTF. The CDR3 DNA is TGTGCCAGTAGTAAGCGGGACAGGGGGCTTGATGGCTACACCTTC.

This clone was observed once. The rearrangement links TRBV5-4 to TRBJ1-1, with D maybe TRBD1 (5 bases). V gave up 0 bases and J gave up 0 bases, with 15 bases separating them. CDR3 length: 17 residues. Germline V lookup: CDR1 SGHNT, CDR2 YYREEE (reference sequence). The CDR3 nucleotides read TGTGCCAGCAGCTTGGGGCGGGGGGGACTCATGAACACTGAAGCTTTCTTT. Its protein product is CASSLGRGGLMNTEAFF.

This clone was counted once. The chain employs TRBV12-3 or TRBV12-4 and TRBJ1-5; D not resolved. The CDR3 sequence is 12 residues long. Trimming removed 4 bases at V and 7 bases at J, with 8 bases between. CDR3 nucleotide sequence: TGTGCCAGCAGTTCAGGCAGGCAGCCCCAGCATTTT. Translating gives CASSSGRQPQHF.

The chain has TRBV11-2 and TRBJ2-1; the D gene is possibly TRBD2 (5 bases). V lost 1 base to trimming and J lost 8 bases, with 12 bases between them. The CDR3 length is 14 residues. The germline V gene has CDR1 SGHAT and CDR2 FQNNGV. The DNA for the CDR3 is TGTGCCAGCAGCTTAGGCGGGTTTGGGGATGAGCAGTTCTTC. It encodes CASSLGGFGDEQFF.